The present T cell receptor (beta chain) was sequenced within a study of preoperative IRX-2 immunotherapy in early breast cancer. Treatment defined: preoperative locoregional IRX-2 cytokine immunotherapy. This phase Ib study tested locoregional IRX-2 cytokine immunotherapy given before surgery. The data were produced by immunoSEQ multiplex PCR, yet TCRdb's version contains in-frame clones alone and is incomplete. There are about 7,700 clones in the sample; about 84% occur only once, and around 16% lies in the top ten. Per germline, CDR1 MDHEN and CDR2 SYDVKM. This CDR3 contains 14 residues. V dropped 3 bases and J dropped 2 bases, with 8 bases sitting between them.

The receptor was derived from a human donor with breast cancer. The sample was tumor tissue, taken after IRX-2 immunotherapy. The chain joins TRBV28 to TRBJ1-3; D is perhaps TRBD1 (5 bases). The CDR3, as DNA: TGTGCCAGCAGTTTGGGGGGACCTGGAAACACCATATATTTT. It specifies CASSLGGPGNTIYF. Using reference TRBV28 and TRBJ1-3 for the parts outside the CDR3, the full variable domain is DVKVTQSSRYLVKRTGEKVFLECVQDMDHENMFWYRQDPGLGLRLIYFSYDVKMKEKGDIPEGYSVSREKKERFSLILESASTNQTSMYLCASSLGGPGNTIYFGEGSWLTVV.